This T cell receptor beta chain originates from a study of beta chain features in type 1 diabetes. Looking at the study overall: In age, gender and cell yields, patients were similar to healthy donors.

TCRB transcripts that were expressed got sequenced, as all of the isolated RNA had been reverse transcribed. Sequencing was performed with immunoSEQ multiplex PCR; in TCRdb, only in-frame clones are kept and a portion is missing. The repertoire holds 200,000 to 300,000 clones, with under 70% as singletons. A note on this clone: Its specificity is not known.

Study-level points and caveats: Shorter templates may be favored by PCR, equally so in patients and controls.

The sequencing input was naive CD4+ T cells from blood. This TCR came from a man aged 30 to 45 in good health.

CDR3 amino acids: CASSLGVRPRSEGFF. DNA for the CDR3: TGTGCCAGCAGCTTAGGCGTCAGACCTCGTTCAGAGGGTTTCTTC. This chain uses TRBV7-2 with TRBJ2-1, with D possibly being TRBD2 (5 bases). Germline CDR1 SGHTA, CDR2 FQGNSA. The CDR3 covers 15 residues. V gave up 1 base and J gave up 16 bases, with 23 bases separating them. The variable domain in full, with the rest retrieved from reference TRBV7-2 and TRBJ2-1, is GAGVSQSPSNKVTEKGKDVELRCDPISGHTALYWYRQSLGQGLEFLIYFQGNSAPDKSGLPSDRFSAERTGGSVSTLTIQRTQQEDSAVYLCASSLGVRPRSEGFFGPGTRLTVL.